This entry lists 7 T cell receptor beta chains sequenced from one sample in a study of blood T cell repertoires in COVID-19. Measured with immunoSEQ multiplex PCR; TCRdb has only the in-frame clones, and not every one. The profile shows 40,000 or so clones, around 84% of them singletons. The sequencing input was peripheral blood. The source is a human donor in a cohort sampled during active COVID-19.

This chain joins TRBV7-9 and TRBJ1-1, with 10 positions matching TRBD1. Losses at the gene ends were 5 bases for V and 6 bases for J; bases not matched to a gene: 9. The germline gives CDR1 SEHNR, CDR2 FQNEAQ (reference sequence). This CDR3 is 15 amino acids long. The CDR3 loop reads CASSPPGTGAAEAFF. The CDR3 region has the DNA TGTGCCAGCAGCCCTCCCGGGACAGGGGCTGCTGAAGCTTTCTTT.

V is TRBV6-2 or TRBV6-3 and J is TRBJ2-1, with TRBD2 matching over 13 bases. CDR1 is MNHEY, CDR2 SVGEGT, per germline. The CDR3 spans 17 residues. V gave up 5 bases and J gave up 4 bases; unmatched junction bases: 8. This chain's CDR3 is CASSPLGLAGVYNEQFF. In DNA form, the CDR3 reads TGTGCCAGCAGTCCCCTCGGACTAGCGGGGGTGTACAATGAGCAGTTCTTC.

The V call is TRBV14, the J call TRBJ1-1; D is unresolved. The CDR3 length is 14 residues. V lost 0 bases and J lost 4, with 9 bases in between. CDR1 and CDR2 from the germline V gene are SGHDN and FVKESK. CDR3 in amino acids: CASSQEAVGTEAFF. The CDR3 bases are TGTGCCAGCAGCCAAGAGGCGGTCGGCACTGAAGCTTTCTTT.

The CDR3 DNA is TGCAGCGTCCGGACTAGCAGAGAGACCCAGTACTTC. It specifies CSVRTSRETQYF. The chain recombines TRBV29-1 with TRBJ2-5, with 8 bases lining up with TRBD2. The CDR3 runs 12 residues. Per germline, CDR1 SQVTM and CDR2 ANQGSEA. The ends lost 6 bases at V and 4 bases at J; junction bases unmatched: 4.

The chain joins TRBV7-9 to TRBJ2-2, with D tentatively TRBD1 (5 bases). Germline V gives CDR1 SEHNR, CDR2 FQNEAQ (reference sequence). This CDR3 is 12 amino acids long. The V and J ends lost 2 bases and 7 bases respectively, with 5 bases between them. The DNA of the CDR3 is TGTGCCAGCAGCTTAAGGGGCGGGGAGCTGTTTTTT. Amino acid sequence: CASSLRGGELFF. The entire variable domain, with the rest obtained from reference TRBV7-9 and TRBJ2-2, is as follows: DTGVSQNPRHKITKRGQNVTFRCDPISEHNRLYWYRQTLGQGPEFLTYFQNEAQLEKSRLLSDRFSAERPKGSFSTLEIQRTEQGDSAMYLCASSLRGGELFFGEGSRLTVL.

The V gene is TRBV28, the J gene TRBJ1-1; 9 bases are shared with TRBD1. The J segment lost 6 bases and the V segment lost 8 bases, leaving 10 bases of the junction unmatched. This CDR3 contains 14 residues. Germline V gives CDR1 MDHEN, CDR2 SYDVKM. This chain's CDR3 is CASLTRDREAEAFF. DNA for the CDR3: TGTGCCAGCCTAACCCGGGACAGGGAAGCTGAAGCTTTCTTT.

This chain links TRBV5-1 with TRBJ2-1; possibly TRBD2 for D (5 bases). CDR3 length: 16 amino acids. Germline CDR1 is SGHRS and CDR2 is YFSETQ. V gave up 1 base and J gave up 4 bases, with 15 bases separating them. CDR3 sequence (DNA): TGCGCCAGCAGCTTGACGTCCCAGCGGACGTACAATGAGCAGTTCTTC. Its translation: CASSLTSQRTYNEQFF.